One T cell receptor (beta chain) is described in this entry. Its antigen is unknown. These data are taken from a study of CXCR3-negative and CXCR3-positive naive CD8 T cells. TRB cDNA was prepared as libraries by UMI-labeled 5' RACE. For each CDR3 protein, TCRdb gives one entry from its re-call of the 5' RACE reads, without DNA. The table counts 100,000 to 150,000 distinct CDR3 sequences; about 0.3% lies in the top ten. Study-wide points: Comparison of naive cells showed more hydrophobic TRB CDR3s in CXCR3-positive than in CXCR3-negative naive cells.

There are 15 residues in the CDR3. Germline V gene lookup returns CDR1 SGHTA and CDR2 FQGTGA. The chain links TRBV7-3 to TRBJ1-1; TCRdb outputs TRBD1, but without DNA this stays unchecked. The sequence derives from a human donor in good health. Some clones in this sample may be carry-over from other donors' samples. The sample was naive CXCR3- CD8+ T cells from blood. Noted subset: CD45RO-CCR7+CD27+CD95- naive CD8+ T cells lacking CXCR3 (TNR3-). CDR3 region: CASSLIGSPMAEAFF.